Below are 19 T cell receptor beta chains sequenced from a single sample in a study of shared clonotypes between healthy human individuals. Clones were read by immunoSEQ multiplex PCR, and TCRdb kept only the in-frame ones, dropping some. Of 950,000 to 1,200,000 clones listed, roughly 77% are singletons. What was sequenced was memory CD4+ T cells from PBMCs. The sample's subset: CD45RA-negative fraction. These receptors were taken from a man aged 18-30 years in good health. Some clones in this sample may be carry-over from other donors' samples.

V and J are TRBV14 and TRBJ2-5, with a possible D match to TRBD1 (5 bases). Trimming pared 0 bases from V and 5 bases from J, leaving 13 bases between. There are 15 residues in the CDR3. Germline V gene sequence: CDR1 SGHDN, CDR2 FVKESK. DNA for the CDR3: TGTGCCAGCAGCCAAGATCCCTCCAGGGTGGAGACCCAGTACTTC. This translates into CASSQDPSRVETQYF. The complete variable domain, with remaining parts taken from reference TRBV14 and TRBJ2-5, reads EAGVTQFPSHSVIEKGQTVTLRCDPISGHDNLYWYRRVMGKEIKFLLHFVKESKQDESGMPNNRFLAERTGGTYSTLKVQPAELEDSGVYFCASSQDPSRVETQYFGPGTRLLVL.

CDR3 in DNA: TGTGCCAGCAGGGTTCGACTTTATGATACGCAGTATTTT. The encoded protein is CASRVRLYDTQYF. The rearrangement uses TRBV2 and TRBJ2-3; D is unresolved. With 6 bases removed from V and 6 bases from J, the gap between germline ends came to 13 bases. The CDR3 is 13 residues long. The germline V gene has CDR1 SNHLY and CDR2 FYNNEI.

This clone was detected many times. This chain's CDR3 is CASSEGTSGSQETQYF. CDR3 sequence (DNA): TGTGCCAGCAGTGAAGGAACTAGCGGGAGCCAAGAGACCCAGTACTTC. J is TRBJ2-5 and V is TRBV2; 11 nucleotides match TRBD2. CDR1 SNHLY and CDR2 FYNNEI come from the germline V gene. Unmatched junction bases numbered 2, after V lost 1 base and J lost 1 base. This CDR3 has 16 amino acids.

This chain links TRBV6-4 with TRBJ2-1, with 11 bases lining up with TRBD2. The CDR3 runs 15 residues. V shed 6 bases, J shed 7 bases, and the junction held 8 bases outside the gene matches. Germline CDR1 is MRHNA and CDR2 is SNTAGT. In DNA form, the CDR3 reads TGTGCCAGCAGGAGGGGGCTAGCGGGAGGTAATGAGCAGTTCTTC. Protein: CASRRGLAGGNEQFF.

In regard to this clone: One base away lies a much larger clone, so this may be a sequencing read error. CDR3 coding DNA: TGCAGCGCTCCAGCATGGGACGGCTACACCTTC. Amino acids: CSAPAWDGYTF. The chain couples TRBV29-1 to TRBJ1-2, with D maybe TRBD1 (5 bases). The CDR3 consists of 11 residues. Deletions cut 7 bases from V and 8 bases from J, with 14 bases between. The V gene's germline CDR1 is SQVTM and CDR2 ANQGSEA.

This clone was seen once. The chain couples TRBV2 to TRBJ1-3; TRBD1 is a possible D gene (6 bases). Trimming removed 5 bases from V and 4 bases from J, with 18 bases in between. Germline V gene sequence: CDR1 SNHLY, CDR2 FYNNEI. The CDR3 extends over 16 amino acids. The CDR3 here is CASSPLGRDTGNTIYF. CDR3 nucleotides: TGTGCCAGCAGTCCCCTTGGCCGGGACACAGGAAACACCATATATTTT. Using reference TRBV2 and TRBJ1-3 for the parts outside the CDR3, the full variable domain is EPEVTQTPSHQVTQMGQEVILRCVPISNHLYFYWYRQILGQKVEFLVSFYNNEISEKSEIFDDQFSVERPDGSNFTLKIRSTKLEDSAMYFCASSPLGRDTGNTIYFGEGSWLTVV.

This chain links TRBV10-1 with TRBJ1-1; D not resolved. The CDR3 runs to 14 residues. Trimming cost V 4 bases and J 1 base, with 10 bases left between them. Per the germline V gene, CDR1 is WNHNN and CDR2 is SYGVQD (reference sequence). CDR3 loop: CASSGPGKNTEAFF. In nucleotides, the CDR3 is TGCGCCAGCAGTGGACCGGGTAAGAACACTGAAGCTTTCTTT.

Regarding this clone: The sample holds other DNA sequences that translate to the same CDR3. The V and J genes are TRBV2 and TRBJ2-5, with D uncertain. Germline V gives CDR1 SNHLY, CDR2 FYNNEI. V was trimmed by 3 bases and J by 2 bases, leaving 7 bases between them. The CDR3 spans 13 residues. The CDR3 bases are TGTGCCAGCAGTGATAGAGGACAAGAGACCCAGTACTTC. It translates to CASSDRGQETQYF.

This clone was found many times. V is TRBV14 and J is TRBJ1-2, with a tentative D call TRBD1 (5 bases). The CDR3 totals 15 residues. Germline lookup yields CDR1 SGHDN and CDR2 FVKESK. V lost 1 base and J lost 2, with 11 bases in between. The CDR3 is CASSQAPGRNYGYTF. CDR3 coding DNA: TGTGCCAGCAGCCAAGCCCCGGGACGGAACTATGGCTACACCTTC.

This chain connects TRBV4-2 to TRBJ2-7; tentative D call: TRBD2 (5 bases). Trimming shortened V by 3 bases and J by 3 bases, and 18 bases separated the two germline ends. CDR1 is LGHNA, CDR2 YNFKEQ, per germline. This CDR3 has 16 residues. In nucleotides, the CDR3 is TGTGCCAGCAGCCATGGGCGGGTAGCGCAGGACTACGAGCAGTACTTC. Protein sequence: CASSHGRVAQDYEQYF.

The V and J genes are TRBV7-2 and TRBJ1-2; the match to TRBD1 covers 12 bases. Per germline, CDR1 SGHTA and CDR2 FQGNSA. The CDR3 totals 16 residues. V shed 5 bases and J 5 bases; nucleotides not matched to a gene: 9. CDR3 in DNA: TGTGCCAGCAGCCCAACAGGGACAGGGGGCTTTTATGGCTACACCTTC. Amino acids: CASSPTGTGGFYGYTF.

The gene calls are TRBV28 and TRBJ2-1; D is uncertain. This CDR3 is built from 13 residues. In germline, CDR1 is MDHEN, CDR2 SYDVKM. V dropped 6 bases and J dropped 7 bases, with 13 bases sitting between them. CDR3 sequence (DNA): TGTGCCAGCAGCCGCCGGGCGCGTAATGAGCAGTTCTTC. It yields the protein CASSRRARNEQFF.

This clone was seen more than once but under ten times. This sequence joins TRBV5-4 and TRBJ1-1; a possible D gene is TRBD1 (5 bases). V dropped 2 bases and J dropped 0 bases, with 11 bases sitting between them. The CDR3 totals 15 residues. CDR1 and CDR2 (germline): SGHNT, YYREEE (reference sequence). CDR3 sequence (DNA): TGTGCCAGCAGCTTTCAAGGGGCCATGAACACTGAAGCTTTCTTT. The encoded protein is CASSFQGAMNTEAFF.

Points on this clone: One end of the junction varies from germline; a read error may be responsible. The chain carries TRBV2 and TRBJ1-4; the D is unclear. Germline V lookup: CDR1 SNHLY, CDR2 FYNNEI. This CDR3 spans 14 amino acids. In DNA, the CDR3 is TGTGCCAGCAGTGAGTTTACGGTGGGTGAAAAACTGTGTTTT. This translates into CASSEFTVGEKLCF.

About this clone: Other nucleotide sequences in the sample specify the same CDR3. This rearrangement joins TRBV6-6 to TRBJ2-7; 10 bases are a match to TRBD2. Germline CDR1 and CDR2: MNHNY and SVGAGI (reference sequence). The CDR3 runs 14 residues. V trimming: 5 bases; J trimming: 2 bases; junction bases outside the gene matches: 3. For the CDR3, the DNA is TGTGCCAGCAGTCTAGCGGGAGTCCCCTACGAGCAGTACTTC. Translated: CASSLAGVPYEQYF.

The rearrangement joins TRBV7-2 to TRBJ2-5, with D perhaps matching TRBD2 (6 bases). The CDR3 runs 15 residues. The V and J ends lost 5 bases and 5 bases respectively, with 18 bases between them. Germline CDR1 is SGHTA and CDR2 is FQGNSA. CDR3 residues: CASSLVSSAGETQYF. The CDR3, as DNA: TGTGCCAGCAGCCTGGTGAGCTCTGCGGGGGAGACCCAGTACTTC.

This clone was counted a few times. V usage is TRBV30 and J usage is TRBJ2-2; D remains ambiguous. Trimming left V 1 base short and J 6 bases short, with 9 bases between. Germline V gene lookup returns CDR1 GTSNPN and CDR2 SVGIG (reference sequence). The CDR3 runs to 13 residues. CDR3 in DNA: TGTGCCTGGAGTGCCTCTTTGTCCGGGGAGCTGTTTTTT. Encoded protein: CAWSASLSGELFF.

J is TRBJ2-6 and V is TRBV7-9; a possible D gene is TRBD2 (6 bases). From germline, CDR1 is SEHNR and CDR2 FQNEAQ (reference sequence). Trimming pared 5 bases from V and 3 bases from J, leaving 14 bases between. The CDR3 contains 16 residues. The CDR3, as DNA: TGTGCCAGCAGCGGCCGGGGGTCGGGTGGGGCCAACGTCCTGACTTTC. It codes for CASSGRGSGGANVLTF.

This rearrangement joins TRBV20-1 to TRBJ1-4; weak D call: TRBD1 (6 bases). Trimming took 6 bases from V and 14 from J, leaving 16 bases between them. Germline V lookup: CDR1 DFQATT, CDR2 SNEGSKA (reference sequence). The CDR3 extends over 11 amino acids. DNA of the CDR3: TGCAGTGCGGAACAGGGCCCTAGGCTGTTTTTT. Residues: CSAEQGPRLFF.